Below are 20 T cell receptor beta chains sequenced from a single sample in a study of T cell responses to AZD1222 COVID-19 vaccine. Sequencing used immunoSEQ multiplex PCR; TCRdb keeps in-frame clones, though not all of them. The sample holds about 81,000 clones, approximately 89% seen once. The sample consisted of peripheral blood, taken 28 days after the second AZD1222 dose. These receptors all stem from an adult who received the AZD1222 COVID-19 vaccine.

This chain joins TRBV30 and TRBJ2-2, with TRBD2 as a possible D gene (6 bases). There are 14 residues in the CDR3. With 3 bases removed from V and 1 base from J, the gap between germline ends came to 9 bases. Germline CDR1 is GTSNPN and CDR2 is SVGIG (reference sequence). DNA for the CDR3: TGTGCCTGGAGGGGGGGTATGAACACCGGGGAGCTGTTTTTT. Translated, it gives CAWRGGMNTGELFF. Together with reference TRBV30 and TRBJ2-2, the CDR3 gives the full variable domain: SQTIHQWPATLVQPVGSPLSLECTVEGTSNPNLYWYRQAAGRGLQLLFYSVGIGQISSEVPQNLSASRPQDRQFILSSKKLLLSDSGFYLCAWRGGMNTGELFFGEGSRLTVL.

This clone was observed a single time. The chain combines TRBV28 with TRBJ1-1; no clear D gene. The CDR3 is 12 residues long. V lost 6 bases and J lost 7, with 12 bases in between. Germline CDR1 reads MDHEN; CDR2 reads SYDVKM. In nucleotides, the CDR3 is TGTGCCAGCAGCGAGGGTATGGGTGAAGCTTTCTTT. Its protein is CASSEGMGEAFF. Drawing the rest from reference TRBV28 and TRBJ1-1, the complete variable domain is DVKVTQSSRYLVKRTGEKVFLECVQDMDHENMFWYRQDPGLGLRLIYFSYDVKMKEKGDIPEGYSVSREKKERFSLILESASTNQTSMYLCASSEGMGEAFFGQGTRLTVV.

The chain combines TRBV4-2 with TRBJ1-6; 7 positions agree with TRBD1. CDR1 is LGHNA and CDR2 is YNFKEQ in the germline V gene. Trimming cost V 3 bases and J 8 bases; bases outside gene matches: 7. This CDR3 contains 15 residues. The CDR3 sequence: CASSQRRQGDSPLHF. Written as DNA, the CDR3 is TGTGCCAGCAGCCAGAGACGACAGGGTGATTCACCCCTCCACTTT.

This chain connects TRBV24-1 to TRBJ1-1; tentative D call: TRBD1 (6 bases). The germline V gene encodes CDR1 KGHDR and CDR2 SFDVKD. The ends were cut back, 3 bases at V and 2 bases at J, with 12 bases in the middle. The CDR3 is 15 residues long. CDR3 region: CATSDDRTGNTEAFF. The CDR3 region has the DNA TGTGCCACCAGTGATGACAGGACGGGAAACACTGAAGCTTTCTTT.

The rearrangement joins TRBV15 to TRBJ1-4; no clear D. There are 16 residues in the CDR3. V lost 0 bases and J lost 8, with 16 bases in between. Germline-derived CDR1 and CDR2 are LNHNV and YYDKDF (reference sequence). The DNA of the CDR3 is TGTGCCACCAGCAGAGATCTGGCCGCAACGGGGGAAAAACTGTTTTTT. Its protein product is CATSRDLAATGEKLFF.

The rearrangement links TRBV7-2 to TRBJ2-1; 7 nucleotides align to TRBD2. Unmatched junction bases numbered 7, after V lost 6 bases and J lost 5 bases. Germline CDR1 SGHTA, CDR2 FQGNSA. This CDR3 contains 14 residues. Written as DNA, the CDR3 is TGTGCCAGCAGTCGGGCGGGAGTCCACAATGAGCAGTTCTTC. It is translated as CASSRAGVHNEQFF.

V usage is TRBV7-2 and J usage is TRBJ2-5, with 12 bases aligning to TRBD2. Per germline, CDR1 SGHTA and CDR2 FQGNSA. With 3 bases clipped from V and 5 bases from J, the junction kept 7 bases outside the gene matches. This CDR3 is built from 16 residues. This CDR3 reads CASSFRLAGGRETQYF. The CDR3, as DNA: TGTGCCAGCAGCTTTAGGCTAGCGGGAGGGCGGGAGACCCAGTACTTC.

CDR3 amino acids: CASSYSKGPGELFF. Written as DNA, the CDR3 is TGTGCCAGCAGTTACTCGAAAGGGCCCGGGGAGCTGTTTTTT. The V gene is TRBV6-2 or TRBV6-3, the J gene TRBJ2-2, with D hard to call. Germline V gives CDR1 MNHEY, CDR2 SVGEGT. The CDR3 covers 14 residues. The V and J ends lost 0 bases and 6 bases respectively, with 8 bases between them.

This rearrangement joins TRBV28 to TRBJ1-1, with D possibly matching TRBD1 (5 bases). The CDR3 extends over 12 amino acids. Germline V CDR1 and CDR2: MDHEN, SYDVKM. Between the trimmed V and J ends, which lost 6 bases and 11 bases, there was a span of 16 bases. CDR3 sequence reads: CASSDLGHWAFF. The DNA for the CDR3 is TGTGCCAGCAGCGATTTAGGACACTGGGCTTTCTTT.

The V and J genes are TRBV13 and TRBJ1-1; D is perhaps TRBD1 (5 bases). Trimming cost V 1 base and J 5 bases, with 14 bases left between them. This CDR3 is 15 amino acids long. Germline V gene lookup returns CDR1 PRHDT and CDR2 FYEKMQ (reference sequence). CDR3 residues: CASSLDGRGLTEAFF. The CDR3 DNA sequence: TGTGCCAGCAGCTTAGATGGTCGGGGGTTGACTGAAGCTTTCTTT.

The CDR3 reads CAWSGGSPSETQYF. The CDR3 nucleotides are TGTGCCTGGAGTGGGGGGAGTCCTTCAGAGACCCAGTACTTC. V gene TRBV30 combines with J gene TRBJ2-5; either TRBD1 or TRBD2 may fit D (5 bases each). The CDR3 is 14 amino acids. Germline CDR1 and CDR2: GTSNPN and SVGIG (reference sequence). Trimming took 1 base from V and 4 from J, leaving 13 bases between them.

Here the CDR3 reads CASTSGNYEQYF. CDR3 nucleotide sequence: TGTGCCAGCACTAGCGGGAACTACGAGCAGTACTTC. The V and J genes are TRBV28 and TRBJ2-7, with TRBD2 matching over 9 bases. V shed 7 bases, J shed 3 bases, and the junction held 1 base outside the gene matches. The CDR3 runs 12 residues. The germline gives CDR1 MDHEN, CDR2 SYDVKM.

The chain uses TRBV29-1 and TRBJ1-2, with a tentative D call TRBD1 (6 bases). This CDR3 is 13 amino acids long. V gave up 7 bases and J gave up 8 bases, with 20 bases separating them. The germline CDR1 and CDR2 sequences are SQVTM and ANQGSEA. The CDR3 loop is CSGKDSTAGGYTF. The DNA for the CDR3 is TGCAGCGGAAAGGACAGTACGGCCGGGGGCTACACCTTC.

The V gene is TRBV7-3, the J gene TRBJ1-1; TRBD1 matches 9 bases. V shed 5 bases and J 1 base; nucleotides not matched to a gene: 5. This CDR3 is built from 15 residues. The germline gives CDR1 SGHTA, CDR2 FQGTGA. The CDR3 region has the DNA TGTGCCAGCAGCGCACACAGGGGGCGGAACACTGAAGCTTTCTTT. This translates into CASSAHRGRNTEAFF.

The genes are TRBV5-1 and TRBJ2-3; tentative D call: TRBD2 (5 bases). This CDR3 comprises 14 residues. Germline values: CDR1 SGHRS, CDR2 YFSETQ. Trimming left V 0 bases short and J 2 bases short, with 7 bases between. The CDR3 DNA is TGCGCCAGCAGCTTGGTCGGGGTCACAGATACGCAGTATTTT. It encodes CASSLVGVTDTQYF.

The gene calls are TRBV30 and TRBJ1-3; 7 nucleotides agree with TRBD1. In germline, CDR1 is GTSNPN, CDR2 SVGIG (reference sequence). This CDR3 contains 13 residues. Trimming took 2 bases from V and 3 from J; bases not matched to a gene: 1. The chain's CDR3 is CAWSTGDGNTIYF. The DNA of the CDR3 is TGTGCCTGGAGTACAGGGGATGGAAACACCATATATTTT.

This clone has a handful of counts. The rearrangement joins TRBV7-3 to TRBJ1-2; no reliable D call. V lost 1 base and J 6 bases, leaving 9 bases between the germline ends. This CDR3 spans 13 amino acids. CDR1 is SGHTA, CDR2 FQGTGA, per germline. CDR3 region: CASSLNSLDGYTF. The CDR3 region has the DNA TGTGCCAGCAGCTTAAACAGCCTAGATGGCTACACCTTC.

This clone ranks as medium-sized (0.01 to 0.1%). V is TRBV19 and J is TRBJ1-2; 9 bases are shared with TRBD1. CDR3 size: 13 residues. V was pared by 4 bases and J by 6 bases, with 3 bases of the junction left unmatched. In germline, CDR1 is LNHDA, CDR2 SQIVND (reference sequence). Here the CDR3 reads CASSTTGGDGYTF. The CDR3 bases are TGTGCCAGTAGTACTACAGGGGGCGATGGCTACACCTTC.

This sequence joins TRBV27 and TRBJ2-6, with 11 nucleotides matching TRBD1. Germline V lookup: CDR1 MNHEY, CDR2 SMNVEV (reference sequence). J was trimmed by 5 bases and V by 8 bases; bases with no gene match: 11. The CDR3 is made up of 17 amino acids. This chain's CDR3 is CASGFGTGGSRANVLTF. DNA of the CDR3: TGTGCCAGCGGGTTTGGGACAGGGGGTAGTCGGGCCAACGTCCTGACTTTC.

In this sample, this clone turned up a few times. The V and J genes are TRBV19 and TRBJ1-5; D unclear. V lost 5 bases and J lost 0, with 11 bases in between. This CDR3 is built from 15 residues. CDR1 and CDR2 from the germline V gene are LNHDA and SQIVND (reference sequence). This chain's CDR3 is CASSVELDSNQPQHF. CDR3 sequence (DNA): TGTGCCAGTAGTGTCGAACTCGATAGCAATCAGCCCCAGCATTTT. Full variable domain (missing parts from reference TRBV19 and TRBJ1-5): DGGITQSPKYLFRKEGQNVTLSCEQNLNHDAMYWYRQDPGQGLRLIYYSQIVNDFQKGDIAEGYSVSREKKESFPLTVTSAQKNPTAFYLCASSVELDSNQPQHFGDGTRLSIL.